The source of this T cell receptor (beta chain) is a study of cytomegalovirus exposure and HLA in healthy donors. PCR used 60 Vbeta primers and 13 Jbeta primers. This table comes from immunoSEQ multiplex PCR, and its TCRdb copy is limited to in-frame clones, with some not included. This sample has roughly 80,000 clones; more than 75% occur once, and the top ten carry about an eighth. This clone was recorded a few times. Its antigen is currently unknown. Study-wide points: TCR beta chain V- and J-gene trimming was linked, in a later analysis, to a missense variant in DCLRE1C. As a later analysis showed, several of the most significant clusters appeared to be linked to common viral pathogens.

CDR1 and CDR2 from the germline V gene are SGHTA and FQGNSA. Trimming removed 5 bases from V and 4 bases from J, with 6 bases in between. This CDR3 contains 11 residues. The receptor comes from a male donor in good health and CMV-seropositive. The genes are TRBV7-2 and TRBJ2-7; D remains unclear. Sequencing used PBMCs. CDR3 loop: CASSLQYEQYF. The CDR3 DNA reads TGTGCCAGCAGCCTACAGTACGAGCAGTACTTC.